This T cell receptor (beta chain) comes out of a study of blood T cells in healthy people across ages. The count of this clonotype is one. With a J-beta primer mix and a sample-barcoded 5' primer, a second PCR ran 7 to 11 cycles. Each CDR3 protein gets one entry after TCRdb re-called the 5' RACE reads with MiXCR. The sample carries about 1,400,000 distinct CDR3 sequences, approximately 59% recorded once. Germline loops: CDR1 SGHRS, CDR2 YFSETQ. V was clipped by 2 bases and J by 6 bases; unmatched bases: 10. This CDR3 is 15 amino acids long. The receptor was derived from a man between 18 and 35 years old in good health. The sequencing input was blood. The chain carries TRBV5-1 and TRBJ2-7, with 8 nucleotides matching TRBD1. The DNA for the CDR3 is TGCGCCAGCAGCTTCGTGAGGACAGGGCTTCGCGAGCAGTACTTC. It encodes CASSFVRTGLREQYF.